This entry features one TCR beta chain sequence. Its antigen is unidentified. This sample is part of a study of T cell responses to AZD1222 COVID-19 vaccine. Study results and limitations: Unmutated variant regions reportedly attract nearly half of all spike-specific TCRs. Clonal diversity may have been underestimated, and the donors were mostly white British, with more females than males. No day 14 peak samples; only post-peak repertoires were characterized. Spike-wide coverage was observed for vaccine-associated CD4 TCRs, with dominant responses at 160-218 and 743-854.

Assay: immunoSEQ multiplex PCR; the TCRdb copy retains only in-frame clones and omits some. The table records some 130,000 clones, roughly 89% of them present only once. There are 11 residues in the CDR3. The germline V and J ends were trimmed by 5 bases and 5 bases, with 9 bases remaining between them. The V gene's germline CDR1 is DFQATT and CDR2 SNEGSKA (reference sequence). The genes are TRBV20-1 and TRBJ1-1; TRBD1 might be the D (5 bases). Sequenced material: peripheral blood, taken on day 0 of AZD1222 vaccination. This TCR was recovered from an adult in good health. CDR3 DNA: TGCAGTGCTGGGACGGGGACTGAAGCTTTCTTT. Protein: CSAGTGTEAFF.